This T cell receptor beta chain came from a study of control samples from healthy donors and cancer patients. The germline V gene encodes CDR1 LNHDA and CDR2 SQIVND (reference sequence). The junction had 9 bases not matched to a gene; V was cut back by 5 bases and J by 7 bases. There are 15 residues in the CDR3. Clones were read by immunoSEQ multiplex PCR, and TCRdb kept only the in-frame ones, dropping some. This table holds fewer than 150,000 clones, 75% to 95% found once. Sequenced material: blood. The clonotype was recovered from a man younger than 35 in good health. The chain uses TRBV19 and TRBJ1-4; 8 nucleotides align to TRBD1. The CDR3 DNA sequence: TGTGCCAGTAGTCCGGACAGGGCCGGGGTTGAAAAACTGTTTTTT. It codes for CASSPDRAGVEKLFF.